This passage covers 21 T cell receptor beta chains from one sample sequenced in a study of T cells after yellow fever vaccination. Using its own MiXCR run on the 5' RACE reads, TCRdb lists one record per CDR3 protein. The data show hundreds of thousands of distinct CDR3 sequences, with under 20% seen just once and roughly a sixth held by the top ten. Sequences were derived from PBMCs, sampled before the yellow fever booster vaccination. The receptor source for this set is a man younger than 35 who received the YFV17D yellow fever vaccine.

V and J are TRBV5-1 and TRBJ2-3; D perhaps matches TRBD1 (6 bases). CDR3 length equals 14 residues. Looked up from germline, CDR1 is SGHRS and CDR2 is YFSETQ. V lost 7 bases to trimming and J lost 4 bases, with 16 bases between them. The CDR3 nucleotides are TGCGCCAGCTTGACAGGAGAGGGGTCAGATACGCAGTATTTT. Its protein is CASLTGEGSDTQYF.

The chain recombines TRBV11-2 with TRBJ1-2, with D hard to call. CDR3 size: 13 residues. V lost 3 bases to trimming and J lost 0 bases, with 5 bases between them. Germline CDR1 is SGHAT and CDR2 is FQNNGV. CDR3 nucleotides: TGTGCCAGCAGCTTTCAGGCTAACTATGGCTACACCTTC. Protein product: CASSFQANYGYTF.

This chain uses TRBV18 with TRBJ2-6; D is ambiguous. CDR3 size: 14 residues. The germline V gene has CDR1 KGHSH and CDR2 LQKENI. The ends were cut back, 9 bases at V and 0 bases at J, with 9 bases in the middle. The CDR3 sequence is CASQPPSGANVLTF. For the CDR3, the DNA is TGTGCCAGTCAACCCCCCTCTGGGGCCAACGTCCTGACTTTC.

V usage is TRBV5-1 and J usage is TRBJ2-1, with 13 bases aligning to TRBD2. V lost 0 bases and J lost 9; bases outside the gene matches: 6. The germline V gene encodes CDR1 SGHRS and CDR2 YFSETQ. CDR3 length: 16 amino acids. The CDR3 reads CASSLETSGGAFEQFF. The CDR3 bases are TGCGCCAGCAGCTTGGAAACTAGCGGGGGGGCCTTTGAGCAGTTCTTC.

This clonotype was counted many times. J is TRBJ1-1 and V is TRBV7-3; 8 bases match TRBD1. Germline V gene lookup returns CDR1 SGHTA and CDR2 FQGTGA. The trim removed 5 bases at V and 10 bases at J, leaving 15 bases unmatched. The CDR3 extends over 15 amino acids. DNA of the CDR3: TGTGCCAGCAGCCCGGCCGGACAGGGAAGGTCAGGAGCTTTCTTT. Its translation: CASSPAGQGRSGAFF.

The V gene is TRBV5-1, the J gene TRBJ1-6, with TRBD1 as a possible D gene (5 bases). CDR1 and CDR2 (germline): SGHRS, YFSETQ. The CDR3 contains 16 residues. Trimming removed 0 bases from V and 4 bases from J, with 11 bases in between. CDR3 bases: TGCGCCAGCAGCTTGGGAGGGGACGGATATAATTCACCCCTCCACTTT. Amino acid sequence: CASSLGGDGYNSPLHF.

V and J are TRBV2 and TRBJ2-3; TRBD2 agrees at 9 bases. Per germline, CDR1 SNHLY and CDR2 FYNNEI. This CDR3 has 15 amino acids. The trim removed 8 bases at V and 4 bases at J, leaving 10 bases unmatched. CDR3 in amino acids: CASQGAGGVADTQYF. In DNA form, the CDR3 reads TGTGCCAGCCAGGGAGCGGGGGGTGTCGCAGATACGCAGTATTTT.

This chain connects TRBV7-3 to TRBJ1-6; no clear D gene. Germline CDR1 and CDR2: SGHTA and FQGTGA. The CDR3 length is 14 residues. The V end lost 5 bases, the J end lost 6 bases, and 11 bases lay between the germline ends. In nucleotides, the CDR3 is TGTGCCAGCAGCGGAGGGTACGCTAATTCACCCCTCCACTTT. Translating it yields CASSGGYANSPLHF.

The rearrangement joins TRBV12-3 or TRBV12-4 to TRBJ2-3, with TRBD2 identical over 12 bases. The CDR3 consists of 16 residues. J lost 1 base, V lost 5 bases, and 4 bases had no gene match. CDR3 coding DNA: TGTGCCAGCAGTCCCTGGACTAGCGGGGGCACAGATACGCAGTATTTT. It yields the protein CASSPWTSGGTDTQYF.

This clonotype was counted between two and nine times. The chain has TRBV5-1 and TRBJ1-2, with D unclear. Trimming removed 0 bases at V and 4 bases at J, with 10 bases between. Germline loops: CDR1 SGHRS, CDR2 YFSETQ. CDR3 length: 14 amino acids. CDR3 in amino acids: CASSLEVMGYGYTF. The CDR3 coding sequence is TGCGCCAGCAGCTTGGAGGTTATGGGCTATGGCTACACCTTC.

The rearrangement links TRBV6-6 to TRBJ2-7; TRBD1 agrees at 9 bases. The length of the CDR3 is 12 residues. Per germline, CDR1 MNHNY and CDR2 SVGAGI (reference sequence). The trim removed 4 bases at V and 5 bases at J, leaving 0 bases unmatched. Here the CDR3 reads CASSWTGDEQYV. The DNA of the CDR3 is TGTGCCAGCAGTTGGACAGGGGACGAGCAGTACGTC.

V is TRBV9 and J is TRBJ2-5, with D tentatively TRBD2 (7 bases). The germline V gene encodes CDR1 SGDLS and CDR2 YYNGEE. This CDR3 has 13 residues. Trimming removed 8 bases at V and 3 bases at J, with 14 bases between. The CDR3 loop reads CASSRGAKETQYF. The CDR3 bases are TGTGCCAGTTCCCGGGGGGCGAAAGAGACCCAGTACTTC.

Only one count was recorded for this clonotype. V is TRBV28 and J is TRBJ1-2; 7 positions match TRBD1. The CDR3 has 13 residues. Germline CDR1 and CDR2: MDHEN and SYDVKM. V trimming: 8 bases; J trimming: 5 bases; junction bases outside the gene matches: 8. CDR3 protein: CASVTGDRYGYTF. CDR3 DNA: TGTGCCAGCGTAACAGGGGACCGATATGGCTACACCTTC.

This clonotype turned up a few times. V is TRBV2 and J is TRBJ1-2, with D perhaps TRBD1 (6 bases). The germline V gene has CDR1 SNHLY and CDR2 FYNNEI. The CDR3 consists of 14 residues. Trimming cost V 5 bases and J 4 bases, with 14 bases left between them. For the CDR3, the DNA is TGTGCCAGCAGTTCCCAGGGGCTACGCTATGGCTACACCTTC. It specifies CASSSQGLRYGYTF. Full variable domain (missing parts from reference TRBV2 and TRBJ1-2): EPEVTQTPSHQVTQMGQEVILRCVPISNHLYFYWYRQILGQKVEFLVSFYNNEISEKSEIFDDQFSVERPDGSNFTLKIRSTKLEDSAMYFCASSSQGLRYGYTFGSGTRLTVV.

The chain couples TRBV7-3 to TRBJ2-2; D is possibly TRBD2 (7 bases). V lost 6 bases and J 4 bases, leaving 18 bases between the germline ends. Germline values: CDR1 SGHTA, CDR2 FQGTGA. The CDR3 has 16 residues. The CDR3 DNA reads as TGTGCCAGCAGTACCGTCGGGGGGCCAGGCACCGGGGAGCTGTTTTTT. This sequence encodes CASSTVGGPGTGELFF.

This clonotype has a handful of counts. The V and J genes are TRBV10-2 and TRBJ1-2; 9 bases are a match to TRBD1. The CDR3 spans 15 residues. J gave up 0 bases and V 7 bases, and 6 bases lay outside the gene matches. Germline V gene lookup returns CDR1 WSHSY and CDR2 SAAADI. CDR3 protein: CASNQGTGSNYGYTF. Written as DNA, the CDR3 is TGCGCCAGCAACCAAGGGACAGGGTCTAACTATGGCTACACCTTC.

The rearrangement joins TRBV4-1 to TRBJ2-7, with D perhaps matching TRBD1 (6 bases). There are 15 residues in the CDR3. Germline V CDR1 and CDR2: MGHRA, YSYEKL. Trimming took off 0 bases at V and 2 bases at J, with 11 bases between the two ends. CDR3 nucleotide sequence: TGCGCCAGCAGCCAAGACCCCAGGGGCGCCTACGAGCAGTACGTC. Protein: CASSQDPRGAYEQYV.

There are many counts of this clonotype. The genes are TRBV20-1 and TRBJ2-7; D possibly corresponds to TRBD2 (6 bases). V lost 7 bases to trimming and J lost 4 bases, with 17 bases between them. Germline CDR1 and CDR2: DFQATT and SNEGSKA (reference sequence). This CDR3 comprises 13 residues. The CDR3 here is CSVRGGDLYEQYF. CDR3 DNA: TGCAGTGTGAGAGGCGGGGATCTATACGAGCAGTACTTC.

The J gene is TRBJ2-5, the V gene TRBV7-2, with 10 bases identical to TRBD1. The germline V gene has CDR1 SGHTA and CDR2 FQGNSA. V gave up 5 bases and J gave up 5 bases; unmatched junction bases: 11. The CDR3 has 16 residues. CDR3 sequence reads: CASSPRTGQGWETQYF. The CDR3, as DNA: TGTGCCAGCAGCCCCCGTACGGGACAGGGGTGGGAGACCCAGTACTTC.

This clonotype showed up just once. This chain's CDR3 is CASSFQTGGGETQYF. CDR3 DNA: TGTGCCAGCAGCTTTCAGACAGGGGGGGGAGAGACCCAGTACTTC. The chain is built from TRBV5-4 and TRBJ2-5; TRBD1 agrees at 9 bases. Trimming took 2 bases from V and 4 from J; bases not matched to a gene: 6. The CDR3 has 15 residues. Germline CDR1 reads SGHNT; CDR2 reads YYREEE (reference sequence).

The DNA of the CDR3 is TGCAGTGCCGAGGATGTAGCCAAAAACATTCAGTACTTC. Protein sequence: CSAEDVAKNIQYF. The rearrangement joins TRBV20-1 to TRBJ2-4, with D uncertain. CDR1 is DFQATT, CDR2 SNEGSKA, per germline (reference sequence). CDR3 length: 13 residues. Trimming pared 6 bases from V and 0 bases from J, leaving 9 bases between.